In this sample, the clone carrying this T cell receptor (beta chain) turned up once. The data stem from a study of T-cell memory formation after mild COVID-19. Via MiXCR, TCRdb re-called the 5' RACE reads, giving one row per CDR3 protein. The table lists a few hundred thousand distinct CDR3 sequences, more than 15% of them singletons. The source material was PBMCs or a T cell subset sorted from them (not recorded which). The TCR comes from a man aged 18 to 30 who had mild COVID-19 (a few samples of this study predate the infection). Cell type and time point are not known.

This CDR3 is CASSLTGPEQYF. The CDR3 nucleotides are TGTGCCAGCAGCTTAACAGGGCCCGAGCAGTACTTC. The J gene is TRBJ2-7, the V gene TRBV7-2, with a possible D match to TRBD1 (6 bases). Germline V gene sequence: CDR1 SGHTA, CDR2 FQGNSA. Trimming cost V 2 bases and J 6 bases, with 8 bases left between them. The CDR3 is made up of 12 amino acids.